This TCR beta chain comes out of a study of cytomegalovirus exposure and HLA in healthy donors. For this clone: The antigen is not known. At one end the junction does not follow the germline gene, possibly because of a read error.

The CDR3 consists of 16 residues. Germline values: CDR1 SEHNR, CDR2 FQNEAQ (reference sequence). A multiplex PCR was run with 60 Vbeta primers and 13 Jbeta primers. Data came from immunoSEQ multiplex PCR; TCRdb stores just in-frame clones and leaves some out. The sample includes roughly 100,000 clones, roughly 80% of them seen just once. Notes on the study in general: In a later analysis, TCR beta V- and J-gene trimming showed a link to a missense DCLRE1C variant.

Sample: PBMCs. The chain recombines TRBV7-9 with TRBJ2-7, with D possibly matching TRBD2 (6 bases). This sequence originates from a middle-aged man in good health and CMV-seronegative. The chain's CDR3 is CSSSLPRGEASYEQYF. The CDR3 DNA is TGTTCCAGCAGCCTTCCTCGCGGGGAGGCCTCCTACGAGCAGTACTTC.